Sequencing of this T cell receptor (beta chain) was carried out in a study of response to subunit inactivated influenza vaccine. This clonotype was found a few times. The CDR3 spans 11 residues. The germline CDR1 and CDR2 sequences are SNHLY and FYNNEI. The V gene lost 1 base and the J gene lost 5 bases, with 3 bases spanning the gap. TCRdb independently ran MiXCR on the RT-PCR reads; one entry per CDR3 protein. This sample has 500,000 or so distinct CDR3 sequences, with 16% found just once. The chain uses TRBV2 and TRBJ2-7, with unresolved D. The source is a man in his fifties or sixties who received an inactivated influenza vaccine. Source: CD4+ T cells sorted from PBMCs, taken roughly 24 months after vaccination. The CDR3 DNA is TGTGCCAGCAGTGAAGGTAACGAGCAGTACTTC. This encodes CASSEGNEQYF.